Listed below are T cell receptor beta chains from one sample, sequenced in a study of cytomegalovirus exposure and HLA in healthy donors. Repertoires were generated with immunoSEQ multiplex PCR, while TCRdb's copy carries only in-frame clones and drops some. Its table records around 76,000 clones. The sequencing sample was made of PBMCs. The receptors derive from a boy aged 5-17 years in good health and CMV-seronegative. Both conserved end residues are part of each CDR3.

v_gene | CDR3aa
TRBV30 | CAWSDGTASTDTQYF
TRBV7-2 | CASSLGGHLGLNEQFF
TRBV5-1 | CASSLTGTGGTEAFF
TRBV6-5 | CASSYTRQGNQPQHF
TRBV10-2 | CASRNDRGIYEQYF
TRBV5-6 | CASSSLGRGGRETQYF
TRBV9 | CASGGGGRVEKLFF
TRBV7-9 | CASSLGTRDEQFF
TRBV4-2 | CASSQGTGGGGDIQYF
TRBV5-1 | CASSSLSDTQYF
TRBV19 | CARQGGYGYTF
TRBV11-2 | CASSPKGPEGSPLHF
TRBV7-9 | CASSLRTGEEEKLFF
TRBV7-9 | CASSGRTSVETQYF
TRBV2 | CASSEVPGGTEAFF
TRBV4-3 | CASSQAGTVNEKLFF
TRBV6-1 | CASSPGQGIDTQYF
TRBV19 | CASSRRTEGIMTGELFF
TRBV5-4 | CASRGGQGDYNEQFF
TRBV19 | CASSLPTGGTEAFF
TRBV30 | CAWSGGTTSSVAF
TRBV5-5 | CASRATGERTDTQYF
TRBV4-3 | CASSQDPNGADTQYF
TRBV30 | CAWSRAETGGTEAFF
TRBV14 | CASSQVDSSGNTIYF
TRBV4-2 | CASSQDEIYNYEQYF
TRBV7-9 | CASSTGTGMGEQYF
TRBV7-2 | CASSLVGSGRGPPFF
TRBV6-5 | CASSPELQGYAEAFF
TRBV9 | CASSVAGGETQYF
TRBV18 | CASSTWGGLNEQFF
TRBV4-3 | CASSQGRLGGTPSNEQYF
TRBV30 | CAWSRQSSVYGYTF
TRBV6-1 | CASRPGLAGGLGIF
TRBV5-8 | CASAAGTQAGTDTQYF
TRBV7-9 | CASSLQDKQYF
TRBV5-1 | CASSLDGGEQYF